The entry that follows covers one T cell receptor (beta chain) sequence. From germline, CDR1 is SGHTA and CDR2 FQGTGA. CDR3 size: 14 residues. V shed 0 bases and J shed 5 bases, with 10 bases lying between them. These data belong to a study of blood T cell repertoires in COVID-19. As for the study in general: Acute and convalescent COVID-19 specimens originated in the United States, Italy and Spain. Sources were T cells, B-cell-depleted T cells, or PBMCs; the material itself was cDNA or gDNA.

Per the authors' pipeline: Amplification from reference gene primers served as the basis for estimated nucleated cell counts. Clones were read by immunoSEQ multiplex PCR, and TCRdb kept only the in-frame ones, dropping some. D and trimming were read from the DNA, whereas the V and J calls and clone size are those reported in that table. Of 88,000 or so clones in the sample, roughly 87% were seen once. The sequence derives from an elderly man with acute or convalescent COVID-19. Sample: peripheral blood. The chain combines TRBV7-3 with TRBJ1-1, with a possible D match to TRBD1 (6 bases). Here the CDR3 DNA reads TGTGCCAGCAGCTTAACAGGGGGTCTGACTGAAGCTTTCTTT. Translation gives CASSLTGGLTEAFF.